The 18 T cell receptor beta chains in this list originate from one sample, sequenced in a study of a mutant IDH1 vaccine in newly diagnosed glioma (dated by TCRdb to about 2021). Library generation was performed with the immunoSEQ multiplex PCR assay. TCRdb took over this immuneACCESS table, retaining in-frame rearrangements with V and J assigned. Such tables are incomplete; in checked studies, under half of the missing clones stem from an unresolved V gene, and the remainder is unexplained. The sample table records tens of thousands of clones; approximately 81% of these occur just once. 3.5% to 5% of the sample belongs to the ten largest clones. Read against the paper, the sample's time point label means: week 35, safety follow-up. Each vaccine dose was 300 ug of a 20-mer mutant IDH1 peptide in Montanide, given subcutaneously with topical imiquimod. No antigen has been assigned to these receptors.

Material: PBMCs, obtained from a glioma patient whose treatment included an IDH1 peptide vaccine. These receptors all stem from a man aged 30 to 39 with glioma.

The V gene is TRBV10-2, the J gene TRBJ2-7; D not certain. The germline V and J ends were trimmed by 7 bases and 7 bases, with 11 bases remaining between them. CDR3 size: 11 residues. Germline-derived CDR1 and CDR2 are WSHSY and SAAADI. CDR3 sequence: CASTSKAEQYF. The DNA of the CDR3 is TGCGCCAGCACAAGTAAAGCAGAGCAGTACTTC.

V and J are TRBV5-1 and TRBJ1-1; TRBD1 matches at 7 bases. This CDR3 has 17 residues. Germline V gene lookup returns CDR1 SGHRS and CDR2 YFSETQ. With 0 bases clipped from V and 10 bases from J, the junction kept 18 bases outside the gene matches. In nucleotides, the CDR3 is TGCGCCAGCAGCTTGGCTGCCGCAGGCCGGGACAGAGAGGTAGCTTTCTTT. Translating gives CASSLAAAGRDREVAFF.

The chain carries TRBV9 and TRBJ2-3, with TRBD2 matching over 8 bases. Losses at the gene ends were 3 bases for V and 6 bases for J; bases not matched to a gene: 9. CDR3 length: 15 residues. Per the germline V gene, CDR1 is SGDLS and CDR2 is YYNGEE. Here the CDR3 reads CASSERAGVGDTQYF. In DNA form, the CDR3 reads TGTGCCAGCAGCGAACGAGCGGGGGTAGGCGATACGCAGTATTTT.

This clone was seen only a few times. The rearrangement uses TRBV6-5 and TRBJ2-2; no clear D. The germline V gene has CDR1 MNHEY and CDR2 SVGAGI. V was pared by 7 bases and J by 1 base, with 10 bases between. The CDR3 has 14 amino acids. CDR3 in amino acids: CASKPRRNTGELFF. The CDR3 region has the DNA TGTGCCAGCAAACCCAGACGGAACACCGGGGAGCTGTTTTTT.

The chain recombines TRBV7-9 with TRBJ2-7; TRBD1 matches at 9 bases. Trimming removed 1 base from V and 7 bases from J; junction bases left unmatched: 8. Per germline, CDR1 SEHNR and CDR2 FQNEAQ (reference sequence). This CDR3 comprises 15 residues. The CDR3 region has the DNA TGTGCCAGCAGCTTAGGGGGACAGGGCCTGGCGGAGCAGTACTTC. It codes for CASSLGGQGLAEQYF.

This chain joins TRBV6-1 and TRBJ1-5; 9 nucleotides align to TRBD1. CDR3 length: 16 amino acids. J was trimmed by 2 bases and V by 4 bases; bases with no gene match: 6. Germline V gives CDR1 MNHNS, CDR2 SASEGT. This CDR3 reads CASSALTGGGNQPQHF. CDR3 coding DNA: TGTGCCAGCAGTGCCCTCACAGGGGGCGGCAATCAGCCCCAGCATTTT.

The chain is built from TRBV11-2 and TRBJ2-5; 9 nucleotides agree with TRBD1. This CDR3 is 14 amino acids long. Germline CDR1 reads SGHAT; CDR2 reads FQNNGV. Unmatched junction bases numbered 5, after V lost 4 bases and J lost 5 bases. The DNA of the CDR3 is TGTGCCAGCAGCTCGGGACAGGGTTTGGAGACCCAGTACTTC. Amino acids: CASSSGQGLETQYF. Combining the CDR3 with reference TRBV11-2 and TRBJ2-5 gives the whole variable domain EAGVAQSPRYKIIEKRQSVAFWCNPISGHATLYWYQQILGQGPKLLIQFQNNGVVDDSQLPKDRFSAERLKGVDSTLKIQPAKLEDSAVYLCASSSGQGLETQYFGPGTRLLVL.

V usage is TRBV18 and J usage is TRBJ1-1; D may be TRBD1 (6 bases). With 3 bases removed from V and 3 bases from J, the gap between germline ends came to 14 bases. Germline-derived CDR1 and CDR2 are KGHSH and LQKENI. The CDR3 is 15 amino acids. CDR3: CASSPPGQEDTEAFF. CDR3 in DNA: TGTGCCAGCTCACCCCCGGGACAAGAGGACACTGAAGCTTTCTTT.

The CDR3 here is CASRLRDRGSEQYF. The CDR3 nucleotides are TGCGCCAGCAGATTACGGGACAGGGGTTCCGAGCAGTACTTC. This chain links TRBV5-1 with TRBJ2-7; 10 bases align to TRBD1. Trimming removed 5 bases from V and 6 bases from J; junction bases left unmatched: 8. The V gene's germline CDR1 is SGHRS and CDR2 YFSETQ. CDR3 size: 14 residues.

In DNA form, the CDR3 reads TGTGCCAGCAGGGCCGGGACAGGGAGTTGGTATGGCTACACCTTC. As protein: CASRAGTGSWYGYTF. This sequence joins TRBV2 and TRBJ1-2; 9 bases line up with TRBD1. CDR3 length: 15 residues. CDR1 is SNHLY and CDR2 is FYNNEI in the germline V gene. The trim removed 6 bases at V and 5 bases at J, leaving 10 bases unmatched.

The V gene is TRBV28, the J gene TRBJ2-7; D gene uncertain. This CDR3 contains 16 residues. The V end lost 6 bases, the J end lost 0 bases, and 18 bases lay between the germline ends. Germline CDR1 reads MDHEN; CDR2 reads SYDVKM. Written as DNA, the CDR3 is TGTGCCAGCAGATTCCCGGTGAATATCTTCTCCTACGAGCAGTACTTC. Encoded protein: CASRFPVNIFSYEQYF.

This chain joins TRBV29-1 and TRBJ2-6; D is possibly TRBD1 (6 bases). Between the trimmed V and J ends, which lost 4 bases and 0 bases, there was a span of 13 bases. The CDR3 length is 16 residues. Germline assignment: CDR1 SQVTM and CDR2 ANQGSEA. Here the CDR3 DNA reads TGCAGCGTTGTCTTAATCAGGGGCTCTGGGGCCAACGTCCTGACTTTC. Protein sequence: CSVVLIRGSGANVLTF.

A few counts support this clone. CDR3: CASKASGGEDTQYF. The CDR3 coding sequence is TGTGCCAGCAAGGCTAGCGGGGGGGAAGATACGCAGTATTTT. The chain uses TRBV6-4 and TRBJ2-3; 12 positions match TRBD2. With 7 bases clipped from V and 5 bases from J, the junction kept 4 bases outside the gene matches. CDR3 length: 14 amino acids. From germline, CDR1 is MRHNA and CDR2 SNTAGT.

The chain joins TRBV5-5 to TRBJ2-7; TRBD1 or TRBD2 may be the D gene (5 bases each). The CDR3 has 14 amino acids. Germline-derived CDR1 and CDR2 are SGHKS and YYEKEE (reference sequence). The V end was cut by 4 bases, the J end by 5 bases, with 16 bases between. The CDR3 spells CASSRNPGTHEQYF. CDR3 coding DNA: TGTGCCAGCAGCCGCAACCCGGGGACCCACGAGCAGTACTTC. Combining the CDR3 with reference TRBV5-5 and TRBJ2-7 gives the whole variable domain DAGVTQSPTHLIKTRGQQVTLRCSPISGHKSVSWYQQVLGQGPQFIFQYYEKEERGRGNFPDRFSARQFPNYSSELNVNALLLGDSALYLCASSRNPGTHEQYFGPGTRLTVT.

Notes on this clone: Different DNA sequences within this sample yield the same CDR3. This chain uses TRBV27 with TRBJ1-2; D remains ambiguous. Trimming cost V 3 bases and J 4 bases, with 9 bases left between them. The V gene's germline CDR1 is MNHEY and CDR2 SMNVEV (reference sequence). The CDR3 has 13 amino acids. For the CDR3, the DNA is TGTGCCAGCAGTTTGAACAGCCTCTATGGCTACACCTTC. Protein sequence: CASSLNSLYGYTF.

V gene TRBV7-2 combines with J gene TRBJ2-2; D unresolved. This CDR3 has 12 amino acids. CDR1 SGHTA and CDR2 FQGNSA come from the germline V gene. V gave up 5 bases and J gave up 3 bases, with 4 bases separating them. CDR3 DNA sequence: TGTGCCAGCAGCGCGTACACCGGGGAGCTGTTTTTT. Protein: CASSAYTGELFF.

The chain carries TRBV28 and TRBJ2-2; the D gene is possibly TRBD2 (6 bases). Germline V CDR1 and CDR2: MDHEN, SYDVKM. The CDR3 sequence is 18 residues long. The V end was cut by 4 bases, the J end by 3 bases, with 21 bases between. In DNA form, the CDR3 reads TGTGCCAGCAGTTCCCCCCCGGGACTTTCGTGGGACACCGGGGAGCTGTTTTTT. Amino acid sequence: CASSSPPGLSWDTGELFF.

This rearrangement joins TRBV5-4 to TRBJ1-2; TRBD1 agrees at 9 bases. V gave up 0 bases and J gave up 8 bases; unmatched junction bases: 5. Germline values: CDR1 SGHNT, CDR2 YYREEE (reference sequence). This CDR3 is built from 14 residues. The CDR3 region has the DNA TGTGCCAGCAGCTTGGGGACAGGGGACGGAGGCTACACCTTC. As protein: CASSLGTGDGGYTF.